This TCR beta chain was recorded in a study of blood T cell repertoires in COVID-19. Study-wide background: Donors in the United States, Italy and Spain gave samples during acute or convalescent COVID-19. Sample material is recorded as cDNA or gDNA derived from T cells, B-cell-depleted T cells, or PBMCs.

Repertoires were generated with immunoSEQ multiplex PCR, while TCRdb's copy carries only in-frame clones and drops some. The sample includes approximately 300,000 clones, roughly 84% of them seen just once. This TCR derives from a human donor with COVID-19, enrolled during active disease. The donor label of this sample is uncertain. Source material: peripheral blood.

The CDR3 nucleotides are TGCGCCAGCAGCTTGGAAGGAGGGTTGAATGGCTACACCTTC. It specifies CASSLEGGLNGYTF. The chain carries TRBV5-1 and TRBJ1-2; D remains unclear. Germline CDR1 is SGHRS and CDR2 is YFSETQ. The CDR3 extends over 14 amino acids. V lost 0 bases and J lost 6, with 12 bases in between.